This T cell receptor (beta chain) was obtained from a study of T cells in localized non-small cell lung cancer. A word on this clone: No antigen is known for it.

Findings and limits, study-wide: Heterogeneity remains possible because sequencing was limited to only one tumor region. There was higher T cell clonality in uninvolved adjacent lung than in tumor, and it was highest there. Longer overall survival was seen with higher T cell density measured in blood. Within adjacent lung there appeared a median around 60 of the top 100 tumor clones.

V was shortened by 0 bases and J by 4 bases, with 6 bases between the two germline ends. This CDR3 has 13 residues. Germline V CDR1 and CDR2: SEHNR, FQNEAQ (reference sequence). The repertoire was sequenced with immunoSEQ multiplex PCR; TCRdb's copy has only in-frame clones and lacks some. In the table there are 70,000 to 80,000 clones, around nine tenths of which are singletons. The input for sequencing was peripheral blood, taken before any cancer treatment. The sequence was obtained from a woman aged 35 to 70 with stage I squamous cell lung carcinoma. This chain joins TRBV7-9 and TRBJ1-2; D unclear. The CDR3 region is CASSLAKAYGYTF. CDR3 nucleotides: TGTGCCAGCAGCTTAGCGAAGGCCTATGGCTACACCTTC.